What follows is one T cell receptor (beta chain) and its context. Its matching antigen is unknown. The PCR made use of 60 Vbeta and 13 Jbeta primers. Methods used by the authors: In a later analysis, of around 83 million unique beta chains, 9 million to 11 million appeared in at least two donors. Clones were read by immunoSEQ multiplex PCR, and TCRdb kept only the in-frame ones, dropping some. Clone size and the V and J calls come from that table; the DNA yielded D and trimming. This table holds about 93,000 clones, about 78% found once. Everyone who donated was a healthy bone marrow donor. This entry belongs to a study of cytomegalovirus exposure and HLA in healthy donors. Turning to the study itself: HLA-typed donors were the source of approximately 86 million unique TCRs held in an early data release.

General study results and limits: Per published accounts, TCR beta sequences correctly predicted the HLA-A and HLA-B alleles of most subjects.

Trimming at V came to 4 bases and at J to 6 bases, leaving 6 bases not matched to a gene. The CDR3 totals 13 residues. The germline gives CDR1 MDHEN, CDR2 SYDVKM. The chain uses TRBV28 and TRBJ2-7; TRBD1 agrees at 7 bases. The TCR originated in a woman in her forties in good health and CMV-seronegative. Material: PBMCs. For the CDR3, the DNA is TGTGCCAGCAGTTGGTACAGGGGCGGCGAGCAGTACTTC. Translating gives CASSWYRGGEQYF. The variable domain in full, completed from reference TRBV28 and TRBJ2-7, reads DVKVTQSSRYLVKRTGEKVFLECVQDMDHENMFWYRQDPGLGLRLIYFSYDVKMKEKGDIPEGYSVSREKKERFSLILESASTNQTSMYLCASSWYRGGEQYFGPGTRLTVT.